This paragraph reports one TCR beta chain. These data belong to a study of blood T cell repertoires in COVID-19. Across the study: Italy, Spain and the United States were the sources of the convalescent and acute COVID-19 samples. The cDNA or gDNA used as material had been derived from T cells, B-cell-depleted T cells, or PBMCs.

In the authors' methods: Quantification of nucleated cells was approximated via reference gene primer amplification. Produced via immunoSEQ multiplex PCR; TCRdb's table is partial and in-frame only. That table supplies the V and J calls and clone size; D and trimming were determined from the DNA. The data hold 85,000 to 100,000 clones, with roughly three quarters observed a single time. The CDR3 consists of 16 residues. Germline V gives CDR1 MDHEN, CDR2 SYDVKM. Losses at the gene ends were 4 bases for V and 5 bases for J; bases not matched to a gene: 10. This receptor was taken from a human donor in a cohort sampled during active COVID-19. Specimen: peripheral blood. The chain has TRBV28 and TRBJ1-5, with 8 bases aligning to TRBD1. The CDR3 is CASSSRDRGVDQPQHF. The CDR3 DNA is TGTGCCAGCAGTTCAAGAGACAGGGGCGTAGATCAGCCCCAGCATTTT.